This T cell receptor (beta chain) was recorded in a study of OX40 agonist ivuxolimab in advanced cancers. Turning to the overall study: Ivuxolimab was a fully human IgG2 agonistic monoclonal antibody targeting the costimulatory receptor OX40 (CD134). Of the 52 patients in dose escalation, some 19 had hepatocellular carcinoma, roughly 15 had melanoma, 9 had renal cell carcinoma and 9 had head and neck cancer. Patients were allowed to have had prior anti-PD-1, anti-PD-L1 or anti-CTLA-4 therapy, and approximately 41% of the dose-escalation patients had previously received checkpoint inhibitors. Three dose-escalation patients achieved partial responses, one with hepatocellular carcinoma and two with cutaneous melanoma. The monotherapy dose-escalation portion (N of about 50 patients) of the phase I ivuxolimab trial is reported in the paper. Intravenous ivuxolimab was administered to patients every 2 weeks at six dose levels: 0.01, 0.1, 0.3, 1.5, 3 and 10 mg/kg. In the dose-escalation cohort, approximately 80% of patients were male, and the mean age was approximately 60 years with a range of about 20 to 80. The point of sequencing TCRbeta in the periphery was to test whether ivuxolimab changed TCR sequence diversity and drove clonal T-cell expansion. Overall results and qualifications from the work: After ivuxolimab, expanded clones were on average more numerous among CD8+ T cells than among CD4+ T cells. Which antigens the clonally expanded peripheral T cells were specific for was not determined. In the 0.1-3.0 mg/kg groups, partial responders had among the lowest normalized peripheral clonal expansion, particularly in CD8+ T cells. At doses of 0.1 to 3.0 mg/kg, clonal expansion of both CD4+ and CD8+ blood T cells was observed from baseline to week 6. Low levels of normalized T-cell clonal expansion were also shown by some nonresponding patients.

The CDR3 sequence holds 16 residues, the cysteine and phenylalanine included. The read is trimmed to its CDR3 DNA, 48 bases read in frame from base 1. CDR1 and CDR2 (LGHNA, YSLEER) derive from the germline V gene. Germline trimming: 5 bases from V, 6 bases from J; junction bases outside gene matches: 7. For sequencing of the TCRbeta CDR3 region, genomic DNA was extracted from the sorted cells. TCRbeta CDR3 regions were sequenced using the immunoSEQ Assay. This is the immuneACCESS table as TCRdb keeps it, with only in-frame sequences that have V and J called. A part of the clones is gone; compared with another copy, unresolved V genes explain less than half, and the rest is unexplained. This sample gives 60,000 to 80,000 clones in total; around 84% of them show up just once. The ten top clones hold 1.5% to 2% of the sample. This clone was recorded a few times. No antigen is known for it. No much larger clone exists at a distance of one base, and base qualities are not known.

The trial excluded patients who had a history of autoimmune disease or who were on systemic immunosuppression. Peripheral blood for TCR sequencing was collected from all dose cohorts at baseline, on cycle 4 day 1, and on cycle 7 day 1. Samples were obtained from an open-label, multicenter, first-in-human phase I dose-escalation trial of ivuxolimab. The trial enrolled adults with locally advanced or metastatic head and neck squamous cell, hepatocellular, melanoma or renal cell carcinoma. Before TCR sequencing, CD4+ and CD8+ T cells were separately sorted from peripheral blood. The sequencing here drew on CD4+ or CD8+ T cells sorted from blood, taken in a trial of the OX40 agonist ivuxolimab. This TCR was sampled from an adult with an advanced solid tumor such as melanoma, head and neck, liver or kidney cancer. The chain was built from TRBV4-3 and TRBJ2-2, and 12 bases in between align with TRBD1. The CDR3 reads CASSNRDRGRSGELFF. The DNA reads as follows: TGCGCCAGCAGCAACCGGGACAGGGGGCGGTCCGGGGAGCTGTTTTTT.